This TCR beta chain was sequenced during a study of T cells in Graves' hyperthyroidism and ophthalmopathy. This CDR3 has 13 amino acids. Germline loops: CDR1 LNHNV, CDR2 YYDKDF (reference sequence). The germline V and J ends were trimmed by 1 base and 6 bases, with 10 bases remaining between them. This clonotype was seen at least ten times. Amplification of TCR beta CDR3 regions used RNA as the template. The study used the HTBI primer set for a first-round RT-PCR of the TCR CDR3. In TCRdb, the multiplex PCR reads were re-called with MiXCR into one record per CDR3 protein. The top ten hold approximately 31% of the sample, which has just under 750,000 distinct CDR3 sequences, roughly a third seen once.

This TCR came from a woman aged 40-49 years with Graves' hyperthyroidism. The sequencing input was blood. The J gene is TRBJ2-7, the V gene TRBV15, with D unresolved. The CDR3 DNA reads as TGTGCCACCAGCAGAGCAACAAGCTCCGAGCAGTACTTC. It yields the protein CATSRATSSEQYF. The full variable domain, with the rest looked up from reference TRBV15 and TRBJ2-7, is DAMVIQNPRYQVTQFGKPVTLSCSQTLNHNVMYWYQQKSSQAPKLLFHYYDKDFNNEADTPDNFQSRRPNTSFCFLDIRSPGLGDTAMYLCATSRATSSEQYFGPGTRLTVT.